Each of the 19 T cell receptor beta chains below was sequenced from the same sample in a study of blood T cells in healthy people across ages. A second PCR, run for about 6 to 11 cycles, used a sample-barcoded 5' primer plus a J-beta primer mix. TCRdb called the 5' RACE reads again in MiXCR, with one record for every CDR3 protein. The data contain about 640,000 distinct CDR3 sequences, 58% of them singletons. Sequenced input: blood. These receptors all come from a man in his sixties in good health.

For the CDR3, the DNA is TGTGCCACCAGTGATCCTGGTTATAGTGAAGCTTTCTTT. Amino acids: CATSDPGYSEAFF. The chain couples TRBV24-1 to TRBJ1-1; D gene uncertain. The CDR3 covers 13 residues. The germline V gene encodes CDR1 KGHDR and CDR2 SFDVKD. The V and J ends lost 3 bases and 7 bases respectively, with 11 bases between them.

About this clonotype: This may be a read error: a much more frequent sequence differs by one nucleotide. This chain joins TRBV20-1 and TRBJ2-5, with unresolved D. CDR3 size: 11 residues. From germline, CDR1 is DFQATT and CDR2 SNEGSKA (reference sequence). CDR3 nucleotide sequence: TGCATTGCCACCCTTCAAGAGACCCAGTACTTC. Translated, it gives CIATLQETQYF.

CDR3 DNA sequence: TGTGCCAGCAGCCCCAATTGGGGGAGAGATACCGGGGAGCTGTTTTTT. Protein product: CASSPNWGRDTGELFF. The rearrangement joins TRBV9 to TRBJ2-2; the D call may be TRBD1 or TRBD2 (5 bases each). Trimming removed 4 bases from V and 5 bases from J, with 18 bases in between. Germline V lookup: CDR1 SGDLS, CDR2 YYNGEE. This CDR3 has 16 residues. Together with reference TRBV9 and TRBJ2-2, the CDR3 gives the full variable domain: DSGVTQTPKHLITATGQRVTLRCSPRSGDLSVYWYQQSLDQGLQFLIQYYNGEERAKGNILERFSAQQFPDLHSELNLSSLELGDSALYFCASSPNWGRDTGELFFGEGSRLTVL.

J is TRBJ2-5 and V is TRBV7-2; D possibly corresponds to TRBD1 (6 bases). CDR3 length: 14 amino acids. Germline CDR1 SGHTA, CDR2 FQGNSA. V lost 5 bases to trimming and J lost 2 bases, with 12 bases between them. CDR3 bases: TGTGCCAGCAGCAGCAGGGACATTCAAGAGACCCAGTACTTC. Translating gives CASSSRDIQETQYF.

The chain combines TRBV21-1 with TRBJ2-1; whether TRBD1, the table's D call, matches the DNA was not checked. TRBV21-1 is flagged as a pseudogene. There are 14 residues in the CDR3. The CDR3 is CASSKGPNEYEQFF. Here the CDR3 DNA reads TGTGCCAGCAGCAAAGGCCCCAACGAGTACGAGCAGTTCTTC.

A word on this clonotype: One junction end disagrees with the germline gene, perhaps due to a read error. The chain links TRBV5-1 to TRBJ2-5, with 7 bases fitting TRBD1. CDR1 and CDR2 from the germline V gene are SGHRS and YFSETQ. This CDR3 contains 14 residues. In DNA form, the CDR3 reads TGCGCCGGCAGCATAAGACAGGGCCAAGAGACCCAGTACTTC. Protein product: CAGSIRQGQETQYF.

This clonotype was detected a few times. The V call is TRBV29-1, the J call TRBJ1-2; D perhaps matches TRBD1 (5 bases). Germline CDR1 SQVTM, CDR2 ANQGSEA. The CDR3 is 11 amino acids. V was pared by 7 bases and J by 7 bases, with 13 bases between. The CDR3 nucleotides are TGCAGCGCAGGGTTCAGCTTTGGCTACACCTTC. Translation: CSAGFSFGYTF.

This clonotype was picked up a small number of times. The chain is built from TRBV10-3 and TRBJ2-5; TRBD2 matches 11 bases. Per germline, CDR1 ENHRY and CDR2 SYGVKD. This CDR3 has 15 amino acids. Trimming removed 3 bases from V and 4 bases from J; junction bases left unmatched: 4. The CDR3 DNA sequence: TGTGCCATCAGTGACGCCCTAGCGGGGGGAGAGACCCAGTACTTC. As protein: CAISDALAGGETQYF.

Points on this clonotype: An end of the junction does not agree with germline; a read error may underlie this. The chain recombines TRBV11-1 with TRBJ2-1; 7 bases line up with TRBD1. This CDR3 has 15 residues. Germline loops: CDR1 SGHAT, CDR2 FQDESV (reference sequence). For the CDR3, the DNA is TGTGCCAGCAGCTTAATACAGGGGACCTACAATGGGCAGTTCTTC. Encoded protein: CASSLIQGTYNGQFF.

The V and J genes are TRBV12-3 or TRBV12-4 and TRBJ2-3; 12 bases agree with TRBD2. The CDR3 has 15 amino acids. V gave up 6 bases and J gave up 8 bases; unmatched junction bases: 9. The CDR3 here is CASSPLAGGQGTQYF. DNA of the CDR3: TGTGCCAGCAGCCCCCTAGCGGGGGGGCAAGGTACGCAGTATTTT.

This chain connects TRBV24-1 to TRBJ2-7; the D gene is possibly TRBD1 (5 bases). The CDR3 contains 15 residues. Trimming shortened V by 7 bases and J by 4 bases, and 19 bases separated the two germline ends. The germline V gene encodes CDR1 KGHDR and CDR2 SFDVKD. The CDR3 here is CATRKQQEARYEQYF. The CDR3 region has the DNA TGTGCCACCAGAAAACAACAGGAAGCTCGATACGAGCAGTACTTC.

The gene calls are TRBV7-9 and TRBJ2-3; 8 bases line up with TRBD1. V lost 5 bases to trimming and J lost 2 bases; unmatched junction nucleotides: 6. The CDR3 runs 15 residues. Germline-derived CDR1 and CDR2 are SEHNR and FQNEAQ (reference sequence). The CDR3 sequence is CASSPGQGITDTQYF. In DNA, the CDR3 is TGTGCCAGCAGCCCCGGACAGGGTATCACAGATACGCAGTATTTT.

The gene calls are TRBV20-1 and TRBJ2-1; D gene ambiguous. This CDR3 is 14 amino acids long. Germline V gene lookup returns CDR1 DFQATT and CDR2 SNEGSKA (reference sequence). V lost 7 bases, J lost 0 bases, and 13 bases lay in between. DNA for the CDR3: TGCAGTGGCCGTCGCCACAGCTCCTACAATGAGCAGTTCTTC. Its protein is CSGRRHSSYNEQFF.

This rearrangement joins TRBV5-6 to TRBJ1-4; D uncertain. Germline V gene sequence: CDR1 SGHDT, CDR2 YYEEEE. V gave up 4 bases and J gave up 8 bases, with 18 bases separating them. The CDR3 is made up of 15 amino acids. CDR3 in amino acids: CASSSPQSGLEKLFF. The CDR3 region has the DNA TGTGCCAGCAGCAGCCCACAGAGTGGTCTAGAAAAACTGTTTTTT.

There are a few counts of this clonotype. V usage is TRBV4-2 and J usage is TRBJ1-2; possibly TRBD1 for D (5 bases). Deletions cut 0 bases from V and 4 bases from J, with 15 bases between. CDR1 and CDR2 (germline): LGHNA, YNFKEQ. This CDR3 region has 16 residues. CDR3 DNA sequence: TGTGCCAGCAGCCAAGATGGGGGAGAGTCTGCCTATGGCTACACCTTC. Amino acid sequence: CASSQDGGESAYGYTF.

This rearrangement joins TRBV3-1 to TRBJ2-6; TRBD1 aligns across 9 bases. V lost 7 bases, J lost 1 base, and 8 bases stayed unmatched. The CDR3 has 17 amino acids. Germline V gene data show CDR1 as LGHDT and CDR2 as YNNKEL (reference sequence). DNA for the CDR3: TGTGCCAGCACTCCGGACAGGGGAGGGTCTGGGGCCAACGTCCTGACTTTC. Translating it yields CASTPDRGGSGANVLTF.

The table lists this clonotype with a count of one. The V call is TRBV5-1, the J call TRBJ2-1; 8 nucleotides match TRBD1. The CDR3 runs 20 residues. V lost 5 bases and J lost 4; bases outside the gene matches: 23. The germline gives CDR1 SGHRS, CDR2 YFSETQ. The CDR3 spells CASSQSQAARDRLVYNEQFF. CDR3 nucleotides: TGCGCCAGCAGTCAATCTCAAGCTGCCCGGGACAGGCTCGTTTACAATGAGCAGTTCTTC.

This clonotype was observed a few times. J is TRBJ1-2 and V is TRBV10-3; D may be TRBD1 (5 bases). Trimming removed 4 bases from V and 6 bases from J, with 9 bases in between. Germline V CDR1 and CDR2: ENHRY, SYGVKD. The CDR3 is 12 residues long. CDR3 in amino acids: CAISGQWNGYTF. CDR3 bases: TGTGCCATCAGTGGACAGTGGAATGGCTACACCTTC.

This clonotype has a single count. The rearrangement uses TRBV20-1 and TRBJ2-1; 7 bases line up with TRBD2. The CDR3 spans 15 residues. From germline, CDR1 is DFQATT and CDR2 SNEGSKA (reference sequence). The V gene end was trimmed by 1 base and the J gene end by 6 bases; junction bases not matched to a gene: 9. CDR3 amino acids: CSARGGGRVVNEQFF. The CDR3 DNA reads TGCAGTGCTAGAGGGGGGGGGAGGGTGGTCAATGAGCAGTTCTTC.